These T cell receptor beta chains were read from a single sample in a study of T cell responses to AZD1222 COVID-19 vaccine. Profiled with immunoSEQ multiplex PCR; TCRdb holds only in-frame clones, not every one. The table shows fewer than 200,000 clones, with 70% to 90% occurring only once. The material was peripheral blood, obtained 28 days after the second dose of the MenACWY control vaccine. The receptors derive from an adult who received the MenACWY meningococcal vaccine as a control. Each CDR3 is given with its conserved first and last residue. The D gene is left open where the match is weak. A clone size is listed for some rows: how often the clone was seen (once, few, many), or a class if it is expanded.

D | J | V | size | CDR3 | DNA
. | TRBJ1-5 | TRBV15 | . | CATSRVPNNQPQHF | TGTGCCACCAGCAGAGTTCCGAACAATCAGCCCCAGCATTTT
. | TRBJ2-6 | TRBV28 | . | CASSSPHISGANVLTF | TGTGCCAGCAGTTCCCCTCACATATCTGGGGCCAACGTCCTGACTTTC
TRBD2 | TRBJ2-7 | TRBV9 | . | CASSVSPGLAGINEQYF | TGTGCCAGCAGCGTTTCACCGGGACTAGCGGGGATCAACGAGCAGTACTTC
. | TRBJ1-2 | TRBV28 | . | CASSPGPYGYTF | TGTGCCAGCAGCCCTGGGCCCTATGGCTACACCTTC
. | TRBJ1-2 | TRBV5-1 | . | CASSPASGSMRYTF | TGCGCCAGCAGCCCCGCGTCAGGGTCTATGCGCTACACCTTC
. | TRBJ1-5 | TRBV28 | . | CASSPGQYNQPQHF | TGTGCCAGCAGCCCTGGACAGTACAATCAGCCCCAGCATTTT
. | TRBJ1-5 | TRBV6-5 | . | CASGREKGSNQPQHF | TGTGCCAGCGGCAGGGAGAAGGGTAGCAATCAGCCCCAGCATTTT
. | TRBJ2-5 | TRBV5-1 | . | CASSPGLTGFSETQYF | TGCGCCAGCAGCCCCGGCCTCACAGGGTTTTCCGAGACCCAGTACTTC
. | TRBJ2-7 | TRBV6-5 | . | CASTIVETYEQYF | TGTGCCAGCACCATAGTAGAAACCTACGAGCAGTACTTC
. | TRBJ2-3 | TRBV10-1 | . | CASSERTANTDTQYF | TGCGCCAGCAGTGAGCGGACCGCAAACACAGATACGCAGTATTTT
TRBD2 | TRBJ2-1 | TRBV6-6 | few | CASSPAGEGLYNEQFF | TGTGCCAGCAGTCCCGCGGGGGAGGGACTCTACAATGAGCAGTTCTTC
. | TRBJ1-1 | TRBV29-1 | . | CSVTPRTANTEAFF | TGCAGCGTAACGCCCCGGACGGCGAACACTGAAGCTTTCTTT
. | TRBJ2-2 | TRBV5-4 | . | CASSNPGQGPGELFF | TGTGCCAGCAGCAACCCGGGACAAGGTCCCGGGGAGCTGTTTTTT
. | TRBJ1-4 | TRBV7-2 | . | CASSFGPTGEKLFF | TGTGCCAGCAGCTTTGGCCCCACTGGGGAAAAACTGTTTTTT
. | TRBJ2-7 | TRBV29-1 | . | CSVIGQYGFYEQYF | TGCAGCGTTATAGGACAGTACGGTTTCTACGAGCAGTACTTC
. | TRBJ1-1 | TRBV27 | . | CASSSRAEAPDDTEAFF | TGTGCCAGCAGTTCCCGCGCCGAGGCCCCGGATGACACTGAAGCTTTCTTT
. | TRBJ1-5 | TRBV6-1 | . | CASSVPVGAGSRQPQHF | TGTGCCAGCAGTGTCCCCGTTGGGGCAGGATCGCGTCAGCCCCAGCATTTT
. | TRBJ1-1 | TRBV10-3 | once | CAISEPTVNTEAFF | TGTGCCATCAGTGAACCGACAGTGAACACTGAAGCTTTCTTT
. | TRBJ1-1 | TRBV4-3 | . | CASSQDRGMNTEAFF | TGCGCCAGCAGCCAAGATCGGGGGATGAACACTGAAGCTTTCTTT
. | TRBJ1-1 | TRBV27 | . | CASSWGRSNTEAFF | TGTGCCAGCAGTTGGGGACGGTCGAACACTGAAGCTTTCTTT
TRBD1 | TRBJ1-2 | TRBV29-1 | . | CSVQIQGYGYTF | TGCAGCGTTCAAATACAGGGGTATGGCTACACCTTC
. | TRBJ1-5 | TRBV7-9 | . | CASSFSPDQPQHF | TGTGCCAGCAGTTTCTCCCCAGATCAGCCCCAGCATTTT
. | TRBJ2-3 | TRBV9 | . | CASSARGPVPPDTQYF | TGTGCCAGCAGCGCACGCGGACCGGTCCCACCAGATACGCAGTATTTT
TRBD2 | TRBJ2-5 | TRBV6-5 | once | CASSRLAGVIETQYF | TGTGCCAGCAGTCGACTAGCGGGAGTCATCGAGACCCAGTACTTC
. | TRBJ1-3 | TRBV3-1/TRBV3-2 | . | CASRRGAEGNTIYF | TGTGCCAGCAGAAGGGGGGCGGAAGGAAACACCATATATTTT
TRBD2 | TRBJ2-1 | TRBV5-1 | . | CASSLNSGSYNEQFF | TGCGCCAGCAGCTTGAATAGCGGGAGCTACAATGAGCAGTTCTTC
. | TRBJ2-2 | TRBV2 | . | CASKEGRANTGELFF | TGTGCCAGCAAGGAGGGGCGCGCGAACACCGGGGAGCTGTTTTTT
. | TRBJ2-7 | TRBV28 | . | CASSLGSSYEQYF | TGTGCCAGCAGTTTAGGTAGCTCCTACGAGCAGTACTTC
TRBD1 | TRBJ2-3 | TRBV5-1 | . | CASSLEGQGSDTQYF | TGCGCCAGCAGCTTGGAGGGACAGGGGTCAGATACGCAGTATTTT
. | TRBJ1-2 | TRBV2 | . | CASLRRGGYLYGYTF | TGTGCCAGCCTCCGCAGAGGGGGATATCTCTATGGCTACACCTTC
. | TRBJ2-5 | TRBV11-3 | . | CASSLGGTQETQYF | TGTGCCAGCAGCTTAGGCGGGACCCAAGAGACCCAGTACTTC
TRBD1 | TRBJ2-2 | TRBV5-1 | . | CASSPGGTGNTGELFF | TGCGCCAGCAGTCCGGGCGGGACAGGGAACACCGGGGAGCTGTTTTTT
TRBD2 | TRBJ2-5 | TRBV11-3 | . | CASSPGLAVQETQYF | TGTGCCAGCAGCCCGGGACTAGCGGTTCAAGAGACCCAGTACTTC